A single T cell receptor beta chain is shown here with its context. This clone was recorded only once. It has no known antigen specificity. No much larger clone is present one base from it, and per-base qualities are unavailable. The CDR3, from cysteine to phenylalanine, totals 13 residues. Of the read, only the CDR3 DNA is kept; its 39 bases are in frame from base 1. CDR1 and CDR2 were assigned from the germline V gene as SGHRS and YFSETQ. Trimming leaves V shorter by 2 bases and J shorter by 5 bases, with the junction holding 3 bases beyond the gene matches. The data derive from a study of shared clonotypes between healthy human individuals (dated by TCRdb to about 2020). Context from the whole study: A couple of women and a few men aged 18 to 49 years were included in the cohort. For each donor, CD4 naive and CD4 memory were each given three plates, CD8 naive was given two plates, and CD8 memory was given one plate. To estimate repertoire size and how much clonotypes are shared between individuals, the study performed deep sequencing of blood TCR repertoires from a handful of healthy adults. Per donor, leukapheresis produced somewhere between about 0.85 and 8.9 billion PBMCs. Different laboratories and diverse techniques were used to prepare libraries and sequence TCR repertoires, to increase sequencing depth and limit assay-specific biases.

On the study overall, not on this receptor specifically: The genetic and exposure-history diversity represented was limited by the small number of donors. When a few donors were compared, the shared fraction of clonotypes was approximately 5% for naive CD4, 3% to 4% for naive CD8, more than 2% for memory CD4, and less than 0.5% for memory CD8. Pairwise subsampling led to the expectation that sequencing depth would affect the degree of clonotype sharing among donors. Even with the large sequencing depth, rarefaction of the sorted-subset datasets indicated that sequencing was incomplete. Sampling was limited to blood, and TCR repertoires in tissue likely differ from TCR repertoires in blood. Naive subsets generally had larger estimated clonotype richness than memory subsets did. Compared with non-shared clonotypes, clonotypes shared by all four sorted-subset donors had higher generation probabilities.

Healthy HIV-negative adults with no recently reported acute infections or vaccinations were included as donors. Every donor was a Caucasian adult residing in Nashville, Tennessee, USA. Magnetic negative selection was used to enrich CD4+ T cells, after which naive cells were positively selected on CD45RA and the negative fraction became the memory subset. Blood was obtained by leukapheresis, after which PBMCs were separated by Ficoll-Histopaque density gradient centrifugation and cryopreserved in liquid nitrogen vapor phase. Analytical flow cytometry was used to check the purity and quantity of every magnetically sorted T cell population. Each sorted fraction had its genomic DNA isolated and then quantified by UV absorbance on a Nanodrop 2000c. TCR CDR3 regions were amplified from genomic DNA by multiplex PCR using the deep immunoSEQ assay. Extracted genomic DNA from each cell subset was spread evenly across all wells of several immunoSEQ 96-well plates, with each plate serving as a replicate. For sorted subsets, roughly 200 ng genomic DNA, equal to 25,000 to 35,000 T cell genomes, was loaded into each replicate PCR. The purified libraries were quantified using a Qubit 3.0 fluorometer, sized with a Bioanalyzer 2100, and then quantified again using the KAPA Library Quantification kit. Every immunoSEQ 96-well plate was sequenced on a separate single-read 150-cycle Illumina NextSeq 550 flow cell. For the original study's pipeline: Because the immunoSEQ output held only junctional sequences and lacked quality scores, the filtering could not match the filtering applied to full-length reads. Sequences were annotated with PyIR, a Python wrapper for IgBLAST v1.9, using IMGT germline references to assign V/J genes and CDR3. Reads were removed for weak V/J assignments (E-value above 1e-6), missing CDR3, stop codons, out-of-frame junctions, or ambiguous translated residues. V3J clonotypes were defined by identical inferred V gene, J gene, and CDR3 amino acid sequence. The percentage overlap between two repertoires was calculated by dividing the number of shared unique clonotypes by the size of the smaller repertoire. Richness of each repertoire was evaluated using RTK rarefaction, the Chao1 estimator, and Recon v2.1 estimates of unobserved clonotypes. Generation probabilities were computed with OLGA for all TCRbeta clonotypes obtained by the gDNA method from several donors. Here the immuneACCESS table is served through TCRdb, limited to in-frame sequences with V and J called. Missing clones are a known gap in these copies; in checked studies unresolved V genes cover under half, and the rest lacks a known reason. V, J and clone size derive from that table, while D and trimming were established from the DNA sequence. This sample gives 1 million to 1.2 million clones in total; roughly 80% of them show up just once. The ten largest clones take up over 0.8% of the sample.

The rearranged segments are TRBV5-1 and TRBJ2-7, with 8 central nucleotides matching TRBD2. The sequence came from a man between 18 and 29 years old in good health. Some clones in this sample may be carry-over from other donors' samples. The specimen was memory CD4+ T cells from PBMCs. What this sample's cell subset or site label stands for: CD45RA-negative fraction. The DNA is TGCGCCAGCAGCTTAGCGGGAGTCCACGAGCAGTACTTC. It translates as CASSLAGVHEQYF.